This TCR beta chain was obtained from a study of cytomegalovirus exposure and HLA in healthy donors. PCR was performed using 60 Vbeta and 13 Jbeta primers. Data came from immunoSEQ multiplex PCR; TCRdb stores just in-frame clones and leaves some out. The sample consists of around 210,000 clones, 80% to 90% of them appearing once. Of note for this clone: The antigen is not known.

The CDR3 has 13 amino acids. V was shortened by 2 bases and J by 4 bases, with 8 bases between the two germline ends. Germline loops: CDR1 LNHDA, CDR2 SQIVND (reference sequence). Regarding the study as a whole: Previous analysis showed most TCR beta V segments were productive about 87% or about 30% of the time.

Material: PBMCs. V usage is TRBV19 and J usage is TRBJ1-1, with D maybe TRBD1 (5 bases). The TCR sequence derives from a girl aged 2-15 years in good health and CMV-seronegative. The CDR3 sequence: CASSIFGGTEAFF. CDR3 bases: TGTGCCAGTAGTATATTCGGGGGCACTGAAGCTTTCTTT.